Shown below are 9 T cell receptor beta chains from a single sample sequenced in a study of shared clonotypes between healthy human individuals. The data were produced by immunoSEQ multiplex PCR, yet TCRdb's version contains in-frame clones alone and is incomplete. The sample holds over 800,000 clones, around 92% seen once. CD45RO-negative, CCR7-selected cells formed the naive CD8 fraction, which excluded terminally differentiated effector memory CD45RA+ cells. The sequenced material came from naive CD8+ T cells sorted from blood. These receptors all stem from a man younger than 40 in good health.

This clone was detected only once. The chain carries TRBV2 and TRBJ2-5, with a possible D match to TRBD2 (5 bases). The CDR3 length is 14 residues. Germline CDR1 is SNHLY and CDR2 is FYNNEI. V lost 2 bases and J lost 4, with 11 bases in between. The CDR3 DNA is TGTGCCAGCAGTGAATCGGGGTTGCGAGAGACCCAGTACTTC. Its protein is CASSESGLRETQYF.

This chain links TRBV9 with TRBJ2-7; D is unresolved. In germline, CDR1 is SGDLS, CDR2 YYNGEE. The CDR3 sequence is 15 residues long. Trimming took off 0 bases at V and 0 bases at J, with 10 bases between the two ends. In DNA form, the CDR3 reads TGTGCCAGCAGCGTAGCGTCCAGTAGCTCCTACGAGCAGTACTTC. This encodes CASSVASSSSYEQYF. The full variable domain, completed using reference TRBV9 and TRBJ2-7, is DSGVTQTPKHLITATGQRVTLRCSPRSGDLSVYWYQQSLDQGLQFLIQYYNGEERAKGNILERFSAQQFPDLHSELNLSSLELGDSALYFCASSVASSSSYEQYFGPGTRLTVT.

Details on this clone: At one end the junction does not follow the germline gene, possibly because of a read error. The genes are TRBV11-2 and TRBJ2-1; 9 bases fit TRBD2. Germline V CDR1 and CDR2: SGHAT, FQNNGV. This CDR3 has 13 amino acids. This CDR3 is CASSLVSGRIQVF. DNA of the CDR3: TGTGCCAGCAGCCTTGTTAGCGGGAGAATACAGGTCTTC.

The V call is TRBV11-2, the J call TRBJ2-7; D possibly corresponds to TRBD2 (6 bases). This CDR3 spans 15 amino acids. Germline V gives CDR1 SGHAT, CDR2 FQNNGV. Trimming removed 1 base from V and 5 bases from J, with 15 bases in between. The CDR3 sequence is CASSLVTSQVHEQYF. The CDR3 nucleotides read TGTGCCAGCAGCTTAGTGACTAGTCAAGTCCACGAGCAGTACTTC.

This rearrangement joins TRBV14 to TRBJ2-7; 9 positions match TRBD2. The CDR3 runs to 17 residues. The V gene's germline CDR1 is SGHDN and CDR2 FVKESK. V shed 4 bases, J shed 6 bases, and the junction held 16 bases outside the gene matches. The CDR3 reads CASSPMVAGAHYSEQYF. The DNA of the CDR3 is TGTGCCAGCAGCCCAATGGTAGCGGGAGCCCATTACTCCGAGCAGTACTTC.

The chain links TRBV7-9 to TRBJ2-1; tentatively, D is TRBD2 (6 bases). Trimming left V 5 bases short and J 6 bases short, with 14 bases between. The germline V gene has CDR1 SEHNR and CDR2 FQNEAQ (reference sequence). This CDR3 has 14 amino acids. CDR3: CASSPSLAGNEQFF. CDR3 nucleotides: TGTGCCAGCAGCCCCTCACTAGCTGGCAATGAGCAGTTCTTC.

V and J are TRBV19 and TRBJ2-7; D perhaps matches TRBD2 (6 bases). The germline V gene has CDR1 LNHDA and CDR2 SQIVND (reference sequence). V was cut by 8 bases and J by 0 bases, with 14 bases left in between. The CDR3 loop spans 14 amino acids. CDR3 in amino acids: CASGWAGSSYEQYF. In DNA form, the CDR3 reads TGTGCCAGTGGGTGGGCCGGGAGCTCCTACGAGCAGTACTTC.

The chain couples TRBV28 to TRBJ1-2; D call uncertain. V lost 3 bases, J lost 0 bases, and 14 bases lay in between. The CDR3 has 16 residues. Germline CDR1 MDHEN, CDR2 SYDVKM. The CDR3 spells CASSLGSDGTNYGYTF. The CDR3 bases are TGTGCCAGCAGTTTGGGGTCGGACGGAACTAACTATGGCTACACCTTC.

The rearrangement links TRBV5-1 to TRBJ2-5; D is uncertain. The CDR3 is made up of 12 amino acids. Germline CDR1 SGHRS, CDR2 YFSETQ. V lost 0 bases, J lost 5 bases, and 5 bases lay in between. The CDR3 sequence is CASSLADETQYF. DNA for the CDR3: TGCGCCAGCAGCTTGGCCGATGAGACCCAGTACTTC. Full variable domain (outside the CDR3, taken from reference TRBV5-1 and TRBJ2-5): KAGVTQTPRYLIKTRGQQVTLSCSPISGHRSVSWYQQTPGQGLQFLFEYFSETQRNKGNFPGRFSGRQFSNSRSEMNVSTLELGDSALYLCASSLADETQYFGPGTRLLVL.